A few counts support the clone carrying this T cell receptor beta chain. Its cognate antigen is unknown. Unique molecular identifiers were incorporated during preparation of the TCRbeta library. One entry per CDR3 protein results from TCRdb running MiXCR on the PCR reads. The sample yields some 550,000 distinct CDR3 sequences, 23% seen once. The sample comes from a study of T-cell reconstitution after alpha-beta-depleted transplantation in children. Germline CDR1 SGHRS, CDR2 YFSETQ. CDR3 length equals 14 residues. V lost 0 bases, J lost 2 bases, and 2 bases stayed unmatched. Broader study findings: In patients about two months after transplant, alpha-beta T cells reportedly arose from several hundred expanded graft clones. Diversity of TCRbeta at day 60 was high in some patients, arising from surviving recipient T cells and thymic progenitors. Hyperexpanded clones declined; after one year, newly produced T cells mostly supplied diversity.

The source of this sequence is a boy under two years old who had a stem cell transplant for acute myeloid leukemia, so the T cells may come from the graft donor. The genes are TRBV5-1 and TRBJ2-7, with TRBD1 identical over 7 bases. Sequencing was performed on PBMCs, mostly from graft donor cells, taken 360 days after TCRalphabeta/CD19-depleted stem cell transplant. CDR3 nucleotide sequence: TGCGCCAGCAGCTTGGGGGACAGTACCTACGAGCAGTACGTC. Translated, it gives CASSLGDSTYEQYV.